This record covers a single TCR beta chain. Its antigen is unidentified. Different DNA sequences within this sample yield the same CDR3. TCRdb keeps only in-frame clones here, not all; method: immunoSEQ multiplex PCR. Altogether around 1.9 million clones are present, roughly 91% being singletons, with the ten largest covering under 2%. The sample originates from a study of shared clonotypes between healthy human individuals. Broader study findings: Between several donors, naive CD4 clonotypes were shared at a level of around 5.1%.

Terminally differentiated effector memory CD45RA+ cells were excluded by CCR7 positive selection of CD45RO-negative cells. Germline CDR1 reads SGDLS; CDR2 reads YYNGEE. The CDR3 covers 12 residues. Trimming pared 2 bases from V and 6 bases from J, leaving 5 bases between. The receptor comes from a man between 18 and 35 years old in good health. Some clones in this sample may be carry-over from other donors' samples. Input material: naive CD8+ T cells from PBMCs. The gene calls are TRBV9 and TRBJ2-2; D remains ambiguous. CDR3 protein: CASSVTAGELFF. DNA of the CDR3: TGTGCCAGCAGCGTCACGGCCGGGGAGCTGTTTTTT.